The rows below give T cell receptor beta chains drawn from one sample of a study of early T cells in non-severe SARS-CoV-2 infection. TCRdb re-analysed the 5' RACE reads in MiXCR, keeping a single row per CDR3 protein. The table shows 35,000 to 45,000 distinct CDR3 sequences, with 9% to 15% occurring only once. What was sequenced was whole blood. All receptors come from an adult who was a healthcare worker with PCR-confirmed SARS-CoV-2 infection or an uninfected control (not recorded which). Both conserved end residues are part of each CDR3. The D gene is left open where the match is weak. Size is omitted from some rows. Given values are once, few, many or a class for expanded clones.

CDR3	DNA	size	D	J	V
CASTPDGRANVLTF	TGTGCCAGCACCCCGGATGGAAGGGCCAACGTCCTGACTTTC	many	-	TRBJ2-6	TRBV3-1
CASSTTGTSYNEQFF	TGTGCCAGCAGCACGACAGGGACCTCCTACAATGAGCAGTTCTTC	many	TRBD1	TRBJ2-1	TRBV12-3/TRBV12-4
CASSLARRETQYF	TGTGCCAGCAGCTTAGCGAGGCGGGAGACCCAGTACTTC	once	-	TRBJ2-5	TRBV7-2
CASSSTGNQPQHF	TGTGCCAGCTCCTCGACAGGGAATCAGCCCCAGCATTTT	many	TRBD1	TRBJ1-5	TRBV18
CASSQGGTSGETQYF	TGTGCCAGCAGCCAAGGGGGGACTAGCGGAGAGACCCAGTACTTC	-	TRBD2	TRBJ2-5	TRBV3-1
CASSQTPSGGSYEQYF	TGCGCCAGCAGCCAAACCCCTAGCGGGGGGTCCTACGAGCAGTACTTC	few	TRBD2	TRBJ2-7	TRBV5-1
CASSLGWMEELFF	TGTGCCAGCAGCTTAGGTTGGATGGAGGAGCTGTTTTTT	few	-	TRBJ2-2	TRBV7-2
CASASVANSPLHF	TGTGCCAGCGCCTCGGTCGCAAATTCACCCCTCCACTTT	few	-	TRBJ1-6	TRBV7-2
CASSSNPDEQFF	TGTGCCAGCAGCTCGAACCCCGATGAGCAGTTCTTC	few	-	TRBJ2-1	TRBV7-8
CASSVQGLQETQYF	TGTGCCAGCAGCGTACAGGGACTGCAAGAGACCCAGTACTTC	-	-	TRBJ2-5	TRBV9
CSAREGGGQETQYF	TGCAGTGCTAGAGAGGGCGGGGGACAAGAGACCCAGTACTTC	-	TRBD2	TRBJ2-5	TRBV20-1
CASNEVVGTEAFF	TGTGCCAGCAATGAGGTGGTGGGCACTGAAGCTTTCTTT	few	-	TRBJ1-1	TRBV27
CASSLNSRGEGGYTF	TGTGCCAGCAGTTTAAACTCGAGGGGCGAGGGAGGCTACACCTTC	few	-	TRBJ1-2	TRBV12-3/TRBV12-4
CASSQSGDEQFF	TGTGCCAGCAGCCAAAGTGGTGATGAGCAGTTCTTC	few	-	TRBJ2-1	TRBV7-3
CASLRQGTDTQYF	TGTGCCAGCTTGAGACAGGGCACGGATACGCAGTATTTT	few	TRBD1	TRBJ2-3	TRBV6-5
CASSPLGSKAYNEQFF	TGTGCCAGCAGCCCGCTTGGATCGAAGGCCTACAATGAGCAGTTCTTC	many	-	TRBJ2-1	TRBV12-3/TRBV12-4
CASRVAGSYEQYF	TGTGCCAGCAGGGTAGCGGGGTCCTACGAGCAGTACTTC	many	TRBD2	TRBJ2-7	TRBV12-3/TRBV12-4
CASSLFPTGTATEAFF	TGCGCCAGCAGCTTGTTTCCCACCGGGACAGCCACTGAAGCTTTCTTT	many	TRBD1	TRBJ1-1	TRBV5-1
CSARSSGGGADGDQPQHF	TGCAGTGCTAGAAGTTCAGGAGGGGGCGCGGACGGGGATCAGCCCCAGCATTTT	-	TRBD1	TRBJ1-5	TRBV20-1
CASSSPGGGETQYF	TGTGCCAGCAGTTCCCCAGGGGGTGGTGAGACCCAGTACTTC	few	TRBD1	TRBJ2-5	TRBV28
CSARVPAIAGGYYEQYF	TGCAGTGCTAGAGTACCCGCTATAGCGGGAGGGTATTACGAGCAGTACTTC	-	TRBD2	TRBJ2-7	TRBV20-1
CASSSFGQGKNQPQHF	TGTGCCAGCAGTTCTTTCGGACAGGGGAAAAATCAGCCCCAGCATTTT	many	TRBD1	TRBJ1-5	TRBV6-2/TRBV6-3
CAWSSPTQSVIETQYF	TGTGCCTGGAGTAGCCCCACCCAGTCTGTTATAGAGACCCAGTACTTC	-	-	TRBJ2-5	TRBV30
CASSETGGGYEQYF	TGTGCCAGCAGTGAGACAGGGGGCGGTTACGAGCAGTACTTC	-	TRBD1	TRBJ2-7	TRBV6-1
CTHTDSTDTQYF	TGTACCCACACGGATTCCACAGATACGCAGTATTTT	few	-	TRBJ2-3	TRBV6-1
CASSPRARARDEQFF	TGTGCCAGCAGTCCACGAGCGAGGGCGAGGGATGAGCAGTTCTTC	many	-	TRBJ2-1	TRBV6-2/TRBV6-3
CASSSLLDTFFNYGYTF	TGTGCCAGCAGTTCCCTACTCGACACCTTTTTCAACTATGGCTACACCTTC	many	-	TRBJ1-2	TRBV28
CASSYDRAPNTGELFF	TGTGCCAGCAGTTACGATCGGGCACCGAACACCGGGGAGCTGTTTTTT	-	-	TRBJ2-2	TRBV6-2/TRBV6-3
CASSLGTGNTGELFF	TGCGCCAGCAGCTTGGGAACCGGAAACACCGGGGAGCTGTTTTTT	-	-	TRBJ2-2	TRBV5-1
CASTRDSREKLFF	TGTGCCAGCACCAGGGACAGTCGGGAAAAACTGTTTTTT	-	TRBD1	TRBJ1-4	TRBV2
CASSLGGYAGETQYF	TGTGCCAGCAGCTTAGGCGGCTACGCCGGGGAGACCCAGTACTTC	-	-	TRBJ2-5	TRBV7-2
CAWSPQGATQYF	TGTGCCTGGAGTCCTCAAGGGGCTACGCAGTATTTT	few	-	TRBJ2-3	TRBV30
CASRQPGRENIQYF	TGTGCCAGCAGGCAACCAGGGAGAGAAAACATTCAGTACTTC	-	-	TRBJ2-4	TRBV6-2/TRBV6-3
CASSYSSDEQFF	TGTGCCAGCAGTTACTCATCGGATGAGCAGTTCTTC	many	-	TRBJ2-1	TRBV6-2/TRBV6-3
CASRTLLLGNEQFF	TGTGCCAGCAGAACCCTCCTGCTGGGCAATGAGCAGTTCTTC	few	-	TRBJ2-1	TRBV28
CASSEGPLEVSGANVLTF	TGTGCCAGCAGCGAGGGGCCCTTGGAAGTCTCTGGGGCCAACGTCCTGACTTTC	few	-	TRBJ2-6	TRBV9
CASSFGQGNEKLFF	TGTGCCAGCAGCTTCGGACAGGGGAATGAAAAACTGTTTTTT	many	TRBD1	TRBJ1-4	TRBV7-9
CSVEGHLSTDTQYF	TGCAGCGTTGAGGGACACCTCAGCACAGATACGCAGTATTTT	many	-	TRBJ2-3	TRBV29-1
CASSVREMSTEAFF	TGTGCCAGCAGCGTCAGGGAAATGAGCACTGAAGCTTTCTTT	-	-	TRBJ1-1	TRBV2